The clone carrying this T cell receptor (beta chain) showed up many times. Its specificity is unknown. This entry is derived from a study of neurological immune-mediated disorders. The authors produced cDNA by 5'RACE using 10-nucleotide random UMIs. From the 5' RACE reads, TCRdb called clonotypes with MiXCR, one entry per CDR3 protein. This table has over 15,000 distinct CDR3 sequences, 9.5% to 12% appearing once. This CDR3 contains 12 residues. V lost 6 bases to trimming and J lost 4 bases; unmatched junction nucleotides: 5. Germline V CDR1 and CDR2: DFQATT, SNEGSKA (reference sequence). Maryland, USA blood bank volunteers served as healthy controls. Findings and caveats of the study: The study found no CDR3 amino acid sequences shared by expanded clones across subjects, suggesting private repertoires in all groups.

This TCR was recovered from a woman aged 45-65 years in good health. The chain recombines TRBV20-1 with TRBJ2-7, with 8 bases lining up with TRBD1. Sequenced sample: CD8+ T cells from blood. The CDR3 sequence: CSADRGGYEQYF. CDR3 DNA: TGCAGTGCCGACAGGGGTGGGTACGAGCAGTACTTC.